These T cell receptor beta chains were read from a single sample in a study of blood T cell repertoires in COVID-19. The data were produced by immunoSEQ multiplex PCR, yet TCRdb's version contains in-frame clones alone and is incomplete. The data contain about 140,000 clones, about 70% of them singletons. Input material: peripheral blood. The source is a man aged 80 or over with acute or convalescent COVID-19. CDR3s include the opening cysteine and the closing phenylalanine or tryptophan. The order of the fields is V gene, J gene, clone size, CDR3 protein. Some rows mark clone size as missing; the rest say once, few, many or name a class of expanded clone.

TRBV18	TRBJ1-5	NA	CASSPIGHQNGQPQHF
TRBV24-1	TRBJ2-1	NA	CATSDFGDRGSNEQFF
TRBV2	TRBJ1-2	once	CASGTGFYGYTF
TRBV7-2	TRBJ1-2	NA	CASSLEVAAGRASYTF
TRBV5-1	TRBJ2-3	NA	CASSLDQGEDTQYF
TRBV4-3	TRBJ1-2	few	CASSQDRQQGYTF
TRBV3-1/TRBV3-2	TRBJ2-3	NA	CANSQELAGRGNTDTQYF
TRBV9	TRBJ2-3	NA	CASSVDRSTDTQYF
TRBV7-2	TRBJ2-2	NA	CASIMRGGVTGELFF
TRBV7-2	TRBJ2-7	NA	CASSFTRAYEQYF
TRBV5-1	TRBJ2-2	NA	CASSPGSTGELFF
TRBV3-1/TRBV3-2	TRBJ1-1	NA	CASSQNRGTEAFF
TRBV27	TRBJ2-5	once	CASSPRFQETQYF
TRBV24-1	TRBJ2-3	NA	CATSDLQWAGGDTQYF
TRBV5-4	TRBJ1-6	NA	CASSTDNSPLHF
TRBV28	TRBJ1-2	NA	CASTTGDYGYTF
TRBV11-3	TRBJ1-2	NA	CASSLGGEDYGYTF
TRBV27	TRBJ2-1	NA	CASRLGGSSYNEQFF
TRBV7-2	TRBJ2-3	few	CASSKRGADTQYF
TRBV5-4	TRBJ2-1	NA	CASSPSGGGSSYNEQFF
TRBV19	TRBJ2-2	NA	CASSILGQLNTGELFF
TRBV6-2/TRBV6-3	TRBJ2-7	NA	CASSVRGTGGLEQYF
TRBV5-1	TRBJ1-4	NA	CASSRTGGNEKLFF
TRBV15	TRBJ1-2	many	CATSRGGQGDGYTF
TRBV20-1	TRBJ1-1	NA	CSASDPARNTEAFF
TRBV19	TRBJ2-2	NA	CASSSEEVAGELFF
TRBV7-6	TRBJ2-7	NA	CASSLNDNRGRQNEQYF
TRBV7-2	TRBJ2-7	NA	CASSFAYEQYF
TRBV7-2	TRBJ2-7	NA	CASSGKALDREQYF
TRBV2	TRBJ2-5	NA	CASSADRAQETQYF
TRBV4-2	TRBJ2-1	once	CASSFPPGGSYNEQFF
TRBV9	TRBJ2-7	NA	CASSLTGLSRDEQYF
TRBV5-5	TRBJ1-5	few	CASSLWGGSNQPQHF
TRBV27	TRBJ1-4	NA	CASSFRGQEEKLFF
TRBV19	TRBJ1-1	NA	CASSPVARGTEAFF
TRBV7-3	TRBJ2-1	NA	CASSPVRDSYNEQFF
TRBV5-1	TRBJ1-5	NA	CASSLGEGSQPQHF
TRBV2	TRBJ2-3	NA	CASSRQTGTDTQYF
TRBV19	TRBJ1-2	NA	CASSIIGTSVRGYTF
TRBV19	TRBJ1-2	few	CASADRDYYGYTF
TRBV5-1	TRBJ2-7	few	CASSLGRTGGIDEQYF
TRBV11-2	TRBJ2-7	once	CASSSGDAYEQYF
TRBV29-1	TRBJ2-1	NA	CSVGTGYNEQFF
TRBV20-1	TRBJ2-7	few	CSAGQTDEQYF
TRBV7-6	TRBJ2-3	NA	CASSLAGGSGGTDTQYF
TRBV5-8	TRBJ2-5	NA	CATSAPGAKETQYF
TRBV14	TRBJ2-1	NA	CASSQFRTGAVNEQFF
TRBV6-5	TRBJ1-3	NA	CASSTQGSAGNTIYF
TRBV28	TRBJ2-7	NA	CASSLLRQQEQYF
TRBV28	TRBJ2-5	NA	CASRGLAGVVETQYF
TRBV1	TRBJ2-3	NA	CTSSLPPLSSTDTQYF
TRBV5-5	TRBJ1-1	NA	CASSFTGGGMNTEAFF
TRBV5-1	TRBJ1-4	NA	CASSPFQGALNEKLFF
TRBV27	TRBJ2-1	few	CASSSGLAGALYNEQFF
TRBV7-2	TRBJ1-2	NA	CASSSGRGGHYGYTF
TRBV5-5	TRBJ1-1	NA	CASSSTRTVNTEAFF